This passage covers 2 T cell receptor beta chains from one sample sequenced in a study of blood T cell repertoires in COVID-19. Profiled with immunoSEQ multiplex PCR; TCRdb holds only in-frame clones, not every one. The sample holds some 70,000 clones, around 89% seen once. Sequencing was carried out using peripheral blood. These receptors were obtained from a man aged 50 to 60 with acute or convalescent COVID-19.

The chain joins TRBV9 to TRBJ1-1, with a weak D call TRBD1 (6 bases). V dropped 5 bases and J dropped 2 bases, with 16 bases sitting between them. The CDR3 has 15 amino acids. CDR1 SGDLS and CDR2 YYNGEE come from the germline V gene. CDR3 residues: CASSSGQTTNTEAFF. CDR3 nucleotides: TGTGCCAGCAGTTCCGGACAGACAACTAACACTGAAGCTTTCTTT.

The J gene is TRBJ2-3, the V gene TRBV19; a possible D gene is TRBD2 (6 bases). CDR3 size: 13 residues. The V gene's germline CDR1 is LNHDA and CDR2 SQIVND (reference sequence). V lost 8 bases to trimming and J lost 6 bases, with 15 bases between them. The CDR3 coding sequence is TGTGCCAGTCGACCACTAGCTGCCGATACGCAGTATTTT. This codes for CASRPLAADTQYF.